Below, 8 T cell receptor beta chains from the same sample are listed, as sequenced in a study of shared clonotypes between healthy human individuals. Selected positively for CCR7 and CD45RO-negative, naive CD8 cells excluded terminally differentiated effector memory CD45RA+ cells. Produced via immunoSEQ multiplex PCR; TCRdb's table is partial and in-frame only. Of 550,000 to 650,000 clones detected, roughly 96% appear once; the ten largest clones hold 0.11%. The sequenced material came from naive CD8+ T cells sorted from blood. The origin of the receptors is a woman under 40 in good health.

Here the CDR3 DNA reads TGTGCCAGCAGCTTGGCCGGGTTCAACACCGGGGAGCTGTTTTTT. Its translation: CASSLAGFNTGELFF. This chain joins TRBV5-8 and TRBJ2-2; no definite D call. Per the germline V gene, CDR1 is SGHTS and CDR2 is YDEGEE. Trimming stripped 0 bases from V and 2 bases from J, with 8 bases between. CDR3 length: 15 amino acids.

This clone has only a few counts. In DNA, the CDR3 is TGTGCCAGCGGGAGCGGGATTGGCAATGAGCAGTTCTTC. Amino acids: CASGSGIGNEQFF. J is TRBJ2-1 and V is TRBV9; TRBD2 matches at 7 bases. CDR1 is SGDLS and CDR2 is YYNGEE in the germline V gene. V trimming: 7 bases; J trimming: 6 bases; junction bases outside the gene matches: 7. The CDR3 runs to 13 residues.

The rearrangement joins TRBV10-2 to TRBJ2-1, with TRBD2 as a possible D gene (5 bases). This CDR3 is 16 amino acids long. CDR1 is WSHSY, CDR2 SAAADI, per germline. With 3 bases removed from V and 7 bases from J, the gap between germline ends came to 19 bases. CDR3 protein: CASSDSLRTQTNEQFF. Written as DNA, the CDR3 is TGCGCCAGCAGTGACTCCCTCAGGACTCAAACAAATGAGCAGTTCTTC.

The J gene is TRBJ2-1, the V gene TRBV19; TRBD2 aligns across 15 bases. There are 15 residues in the CDR3. Germline CDR1 is LNHDA and CDR2 is SQIVND (reference sequence). V lost 4 bases to trimming and J lost 9 bases; unmatched junction nucleotides: 4. The CDR3 DNA sequence: TGTGCCAGTAGTAGGACTAGCGGGAGGGCCGCTGAGCAGTTCTTC. It encodes CASSRTSGRAAEQFF.

This chain uses TRBV10-2 with TRBJ2-1, with D possibly being TRBD2 (5 bases). The V end was cut by 2 bases, the J end by 9 bases, with 14 bases between. The CDR3 consists of 14 residues. Germline V gene sequence: CDR1 WSHSY, CDR2 SAAADI. CDR3 DNA sequence: TGCGCCAGCAGTGAGGAGCCTCTAGCAACTGAGCAGTTCTTC. Translation: CASSEEPLATEQFF.

J is TRBJ2-1 and V is TRBV27; the match to TRBD2 covers 8 bases. Germline-derived CDR1 and CDR2 are MNHEY and SMNVEV (reference sequence). The trim removed 4 bases at V and 5 bases at J, leaving 10 bases unmatched. This CDR3 spans 16 amino acids. CDR3: CASSYYSGAPNNEQFF. The CDR3 region has the DNA TGTGCCAGCAGTTATTATAGCGGGGCCCCAAACAATGAGCAGTTCTTC.

V and J are TRBV7-8 and TRBJ2-5; D remains unclear. CDR1 SGHVS and CDR2 FQNEAQ come from the germline V gene. The CDR3 sequence is 14 residues long. V lost 3 bases to trimming and J lost 3 bases, with 11 bases between them. CDR3 in DNA: TGTGCCAGCAGCTTGGTGGGGAAGGAAGAGACCCAGTACTTC. Protein sequence: CASSLVGKEETQYF.

The chain has TRBV19 and TRBJ2-5, with 12 positions matching TRBD1. This CDR3 is 18 amino acids long. Germline V lookup: CDR1 LNHDA, CDR2 SQIVND (reference sequence). V trimming: 4 bases; J trimming: 7 bases; junction bases outside the gene matches: 16. CDR3 protein: CASSKTRDRGLALRTQYF. The CDR3 DNA follows: TGTGCCAGTAGTAAGACCCGGGACAGGGGGCTAGCCCTGCGGACCCAGTACTTC.